The T cell receptor beta chain described here comes from a study of long-term antiretroviral therapy in people with HIV (dated by TCRdb to between 2022 and 2023). The study in broad terms: Collection of the earliest samples took place about a decade ahead of the 2015 WHO recommendation for immediate ART, at a time when ART was typically delayed until CD4 counts fell. A retrospective serial study tested whether changes in peripheral blood TRB repertoire composition and diversity were associated with ART initiation and durable HIV suppression. A total of roughly 200 cryopreserved PBMC samples came from 30 or so adults with confirmed HIV infection and were collected serially over a mean of roughly 6 years (range 1-12). Eleven of the 30 participants with HIV were female. Test extractions of a monoclonal T-cell line alongside under 35 polyclonal samples showed no cross-contamination during QIAcube processing. Broader findings and caveats from the paper: ART initiation was associated with a significant increase in TRB diversity, but diversity stayed significantly below transplant donor controls even after long-term ART. At every time point, the repertoire was dominated by expanded TRB clones first identified before ART initiation, although this dominance fluctuated and, in many PLHIV, declined after ART. Since PBMC availability was limited, sequencing covered only the TCR beta chain, with no alpha chain pairing. HIV repertoires had narrower CDR3 length ranges than controls, and the network structure suggested an antigen-experienced repertoire that shifted only slightly toward naive after ART. Because pre-ART samples had limited cell numbers, profiling was done on unsorted PBMC rather than on sorted CD4+ and CD8+ T cells. The samples were dated from about 2004 to 2018, and the ART regimens that were used may be less effective than current ART regimens. Inferences about post-ART repertoire changes are limited because no data were available on ART adherence, viral resistance or therapy changes.

On this clone itself: Its antigen remains undetermined. No per-base quality is available; no much larger clone lies one base away.

The immunoSEQ hsTCRB v3.0 assay was used at survey level resolution to sequence the TRB variable region. The target sequencing depth for TRB was 40,000-50,000 T-cell genomes per sample. An Illumina MiSeq with a v3 150-cycle kit was used to sequence the pooled TRB libraries. The published analysis was carried out like this. Analysis of repertoires was carried out in R inside a reproducible Nextflow workflow spanning QC, data transformation and analysis. LymphoSeq2, an R package for exploring AIRR-Seq data, was used to implement the custom analyses. A handful of samples that yielded fewer than 5000 total TRB sequences were excluded, so that some 190 HIV repertoires were analyzed. Among the approximately 190 retained HIV repertoires, 55 to 60 were collected before ART initiation and roughly 130 were collected after ART initiation. Repertoires were downsampled to 5000 TRB nucleotide sequences, and summary statistics were averaged over 100 downsampling iterations. Only TRB sequences with CDR3 regions of at least seven amino acids were retained for analysis. A Shannon entropy-derived clonality score and the Gini coefficient were used to measure diversity. Repertoire networks linked the top 5000 CDR3 amino acid sequences whenever two sequences differed by an edit distance of one. GLIPH2 predicted antigen specificity groups and MHC restriction for TRB CDR3 amino acid sequences. Known CMV, EBV, HIV or tissue antigen associations were flagged by matching CDR3 amino acid sequences against VDJdb and McPAS-TCR. Pre-ART, post-ART and control groups were compared with Wilcoxon signed-rank tests and Holm-Bonferroni correction. TCRdb obtained this table from immuneACCESS and retained in-frame rearrangements with V and J assigned. These tables miss some clones; where compared with another copy, unresolved V genes account for less than half of the shortfall, and the remainder is unexplained. Clone size and the V and J calls come from that table; the DNA yielded D and trimming. The sample table holds more than 25,000 clones, of which about 94% were seen once. In total, the top ten clones hold approximately 6.8% of the sample.

To be included, a participant needed at least one PBMC sample from before ART initiation plus at least two post-ART samples. Treatment was received in the United States of America by all participants with HIV. Cryopreserved samples of about 0.95-10 million PBMC were thawed and washed before DNA extraction. At the time of the earliest PBMC sample for each participant with HIV, ages ranged from about 23 to 60 years. Per participant, PBMC samples came from 1-4 timepoints prior to ART initiation and 2-8 timepoints following ART initiation, for a median of 7 samples. Serial HIV viral load, CD4+ T-cell count, ART history and demographic data were obtained for every participant. Using a Qiagen kit on a QIAcube, genomic DNA was extracted from unsorted PBMC, with samples processed in batches of 12. The specimen was unsorted PBMCs, collected approximately 6.3 years after starting antiretroviral therapy. The source of this sequence is a woman between 35 and 50 years old with HIV.

The CDR3 amino acid sequence is: CASSLNWLTDTQYF. In nucleotides, the sequence is TGTGCCAGCAGCTTAAACTGGTTAACGGATACGCAGTATTTT. The chain employs TRBV7-2 and TRBJ2-3, with the identity of the D gene unclear. V sheds 2 bases and J sheds 6 bases, leaving 12 bases between their ends. Via the germline V gene, CDR1 is SGHTA and CDR2 FQGNSA. The CDR3 covers 14 residues, taking in both the cysteine and the phenylalanine. The sequence is cut down to CDR3 DNA, 42 bases in frame from base 1.